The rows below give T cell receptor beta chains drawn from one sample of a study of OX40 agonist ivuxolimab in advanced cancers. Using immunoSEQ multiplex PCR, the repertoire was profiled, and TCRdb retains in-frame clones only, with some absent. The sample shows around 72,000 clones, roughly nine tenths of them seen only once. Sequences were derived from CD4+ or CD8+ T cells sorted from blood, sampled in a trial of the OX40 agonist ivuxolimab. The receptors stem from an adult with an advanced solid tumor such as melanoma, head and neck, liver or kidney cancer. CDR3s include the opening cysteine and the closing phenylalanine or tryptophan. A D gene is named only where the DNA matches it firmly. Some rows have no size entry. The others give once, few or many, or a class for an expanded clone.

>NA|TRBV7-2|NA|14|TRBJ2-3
CASSLGQGTNTQYF
TGTGCCAGCAGCTTAGGCCAGGGGACAAATACGCAGTATTTT
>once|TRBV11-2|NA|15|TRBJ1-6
CASSRLGQNNSPLHF
TGTGCCAGCAGCCGCCTTGGCCAAAACAATTCACCCCTCCACTTT
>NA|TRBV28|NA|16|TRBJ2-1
CASSVPGVGVYNEQFF
TGTGCCAGCAGTGTCCCCGGAGTAGGGGTCTACAATGAGCAGTTCTTC
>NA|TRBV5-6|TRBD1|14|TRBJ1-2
CASSAISGGYGYTF
TGTGCCAGCAGCGCCATATCAGGGGGCTATGGCTACACCTTC
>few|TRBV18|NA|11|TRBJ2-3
CASSPWDTQYF
TGTGCCAGCTCACCTTGGGATACGCAGTATTTT
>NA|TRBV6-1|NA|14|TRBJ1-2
CASSEMRSGYGYTF
TGTGCCAGCAGTGAAATGAGGTCAGGCTATGGCTACACCTTC
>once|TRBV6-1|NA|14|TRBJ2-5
CASTSRGRGETQYF
TGTGCCAGCACTTCCAGGGGCCGGGGGGAGACCCAGTACTTC
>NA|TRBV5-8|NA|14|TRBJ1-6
CASTQGNIDSPLHF
TGTGCCAGCACCCAGGGGAATATAGATTCACCCCTCCACTTT
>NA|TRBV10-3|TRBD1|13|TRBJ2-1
CAISPGQGYEQFF
TGTGCCATCAGTCCGGGACAGGGGTATGAGCAGTTCTTC
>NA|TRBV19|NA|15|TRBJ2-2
CASSIMLVATGELFF
TGTGCCAGTAGTATCATGCTGGTGGCGACCGGGGAGCTGTTTTTT
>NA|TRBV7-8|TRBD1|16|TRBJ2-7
CASSLVGTGVVYEQYF
TGTGCCAGCAGCTTAGTTGGGACAGGGGTTGTCTACGAGCAGTACTTC
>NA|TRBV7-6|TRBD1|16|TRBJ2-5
CASSLEDRGGQETQYF
TGTGCCAGCAGCTTAGAAGACAGGGGGGGTCAAGAGACCCAGTACTTC
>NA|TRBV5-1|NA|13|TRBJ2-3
CASSGNPSGTQYF
TGCGCCAGCAGCGGGAACCCCTCCGGTACGCAGTATTTT
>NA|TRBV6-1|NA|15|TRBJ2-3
CASARDPITTDTQYF
TGTGCCAGCGCCAGGGACCCGATCACCACAGATACGCAGTATTTT
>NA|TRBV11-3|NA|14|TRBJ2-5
CASSSRVIQETQYF
TGTGCCAGCAGCTCCCGGGTAATCCAAGAGACCCAGTACTTC
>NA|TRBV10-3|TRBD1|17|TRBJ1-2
CAISDHQMTGGGYGYTF
TGTGCCATCAGTGACCACCAAATGACAGGGGGCGGCTATGGCTACACCTTC
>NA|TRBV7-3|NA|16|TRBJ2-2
CASSLTGGSNTGELFF
TGTGCCAGCAGCTTAACGGGCGGCAGTAACACCGGGGAGCTGTTTTTT
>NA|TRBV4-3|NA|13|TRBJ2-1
CASSQEAGDEQFF
TGCGCCAGCAGCCAAGAAGCAGGGGATGAGCAGTTCTTC
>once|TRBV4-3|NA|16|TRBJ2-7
CASSQGSGSMGYEQYF
TGCGCCAGCAGCCAAGGCAGCGGCTCAATGGGCTACGAGCAGTACTTC
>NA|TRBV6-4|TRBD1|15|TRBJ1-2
CASSDSGGNSYGYTF
TGTGCCAGCAGTGACTCAGGGGGCAATAGCTATGGCTACACCTTC
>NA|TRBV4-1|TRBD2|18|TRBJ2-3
CASSHGGLAADRRDTQYF
TGCGCCAGCAGCCACGGCGGACTAGCGGCAGACCGGCGGGATACGCAGTATTTT
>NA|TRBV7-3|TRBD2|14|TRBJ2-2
CASSFSGDTGELFF
TGTGCCAGCAGCTTTAGCGGGGACACCGGGGAGCTGTTTTTT
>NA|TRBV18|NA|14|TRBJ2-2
CASYPPGSTGELFF
TGTGCCAGCTACCCCCCGGGTTCAACCGGGGAGCTGTTTTTT
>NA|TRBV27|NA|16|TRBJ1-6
CASSPLLTGYRSPLHF
TGTGCCAGCAGTCCCCTATTAACAGGGTATCGATCACCCCTCCACTTT
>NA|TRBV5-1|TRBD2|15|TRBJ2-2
CASSWGGQNTGELFF
TGCGCCAGCAGCTGGGGAGGGCAGAACACCGGGGAGCTGTTTTTT